The clone carrying this TCR beta chain was recorded at least ten times. Its matching antigen is unknown. This record comes from a study of T cells after yellow fever vaccination. Findings and caveats of the study: There was a possibility that FACS-sorted repertoires contained abundant clonotypes contaminating from the bulk population. Just a small share of clonotypes turned up in the CD4 compartment as well as the CD8 compartment.

MiXCR, run by TCRdb on the 5' RACE reads, gives a single entry per CDR3 protein. Of about 310,000 distinct CDR3 sequences listed, around 4% were seen once; the top ten hold around 20%. The receptor was isolated from a man aged 18 to 30 who received the YFV17D yellow fever vaccine. The sequenced sample was PBMCs, obtained on the day of the yellow fever booster vaccination.

This CDR3 reads CSASRTGDVSTEAFF. The DNA of the CDR3 is TGCAGTGCTAGTCGGACAGGGGATGTAAGCACTGAAGCTTTCTTT. This chain uses TRBV20-1 with TRBJ1-1, with 9 bases identical to TRBD1. This CDR3 is built from 15 residues. The V segment lost 3 bases and the J segment 4 bases; nucleotides outside the gene matches: 9. Germline V gene sequence: CDR1 DFQATT, CDR2 SNEGSKA (reference sequence).